This TCR beta chain was recorded in a study of blood T cell repertoires in COVID-19. Looking at the study overall: Collection of acute and convalescent COVID-19 samples took place in the United States, Italy and Spain. Sources were T cells, B-cell-depleted T cells, or PBMCs; the material itself was cDNA or gDNA.

Germline lookup yields CDR1 MNHEY and CDR2 SVGAGI. The CDR3 length is 14 residues. V gave up 4 bases and J gave up 5 bases, with 14 bases separating them. Authors' analysis steps: Researchers report that nucleated cell counts were estimated from reference gene primer amplification. Method: immunoSEQ multiplex PCR; TCRdb's copy keeps in-frame clones and lacks some. V, J and clone size are those of that table, while D and trimming were read from the DNA. The sample holds about 80,000 clones, 88% seen once. The sample comprised peripheral blood. This receptor was identified in a woman of 80 years or more with acute or convalescent COVID-19. V and J are TRBV6-5 and TRBJ1-2; D is possibly TRBD1 (6 bases). The CDR3 nucleotides are TGTGCCAGCAGTTCCCGACAGGACCCGTATGGCTACACCTTC. Protein sequence: CASSSRQDPYGYTF.